The rows below give T cell receptor beta chains drawn from one sample of a study of T cells in Graves' hyperthyroidism and ophthalmopathy. TCRdb reprocessed the multiplex PCR reads via MiXCR and lists one record per CDR3 protein. The table lists approximately 400,000 distinct CDR3 sequences, roughly 14% of them singletons. Specimen: blood. All receptors derive from a man under 40 with Graves' hyperthyroidism that later progressed to Graves' ophthalmopathy. Both conserved end residues are trimmed from each CDR3. Each record gives: V gene, CDR3 protein.

TRBV29-1 SVEDIGAYTQY
TRBV2 ASSEDTEGEKLF
TRBV4-3 ASSQVGNQGSYNSPLH
TRBV6-1 ASSYSDRGYEQY
TRBV3-1 ASSPRDFLGYT
TRBV12-5 ASGLGDRRNTEAF
TRBV29-1 SVEEPGQGTPYNEQF
TRBV6-1 ASRDLAGSNSPLH
TRBV7-9 ASRAVGAGYEQY
TRBV19 ASISQIGSPLH
TRBV20-1 SPPPVRSSYEQY
TRBV2 ASREMTSGGPTDTQY
TRBV10-1 ASSVYREGTQY
TRBV2 ASSDSNNQPQH